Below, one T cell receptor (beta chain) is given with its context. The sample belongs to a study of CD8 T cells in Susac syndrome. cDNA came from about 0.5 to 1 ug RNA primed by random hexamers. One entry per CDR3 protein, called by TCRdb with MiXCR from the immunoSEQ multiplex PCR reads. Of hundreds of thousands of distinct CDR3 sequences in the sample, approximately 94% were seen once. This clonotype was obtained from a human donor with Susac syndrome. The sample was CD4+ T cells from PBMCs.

The CDR3 protein is CASSQDPRSRETQYF. As DNA, the CDR3 is TGTGCCAGCAGCCAAGATCCCCGATCCCGGGAGACCCAGTACTTC. The chain uses TRBV3-1 and TRBJ2-5; no reliable D call. From germline, CDR1 is LGHDT and CDR2 YNNKEL (reference sequence). Trimming pared 0 bases from V and 5 bases from J, leaving 13 bases between. The CDR3 consists of 15 residues.